One sample yielded the 18 T cell receptor beta chains listed below, sequenced in a study of T cell clonality in common variable immunodeficiency. Libraries were prepared by immunoSEQ multiplex PCR; TCRdb keeps only in-frame clonotypes and omits some of them. Captured here are several thousand clones, none seen once; the top ten comprise roughly 4.9%. No antigen has been identified for these receptors. Regarding the study as a whole: Fewer deletions and N-nucleotide insertions were reportedly seen in common variable immunodeficiency TCR beta sequences.

Sequences were obtained from peripheral blood mononuclear cells. These receptors all come from a human donor with common variable immunodeficiency.

Comments on this clone: The read terminates 3 residues ahead of where the CDR3 ends, so the germline J gene completes it. J is TRBJ2-7 and V is TRBV7-6; D not resolved. Per the germline V gene, CDR1 is SGHVS and CDR2 is FNYEAQ. This CDR3 comprises 13 residues. Trimming took off 0 bases at V and 5 bases at J, with 8 bases between the two ends. The CDR3 loop reads CASSLAEPHEQYF. The sequenced part of the CDR3 DNA is TGTGCCAGCAGCTTAGCCGAGCCTCACGAG. The whole variable domain, remainder taken from reference TRBV7-6 and TRBJ2-7, is GAGVSQSPRYKVTKRGQDVALRCDPISGHVSLYWYRQALGQGPEFLTYFNYEAQQDKSGLPNDRFSAERPEGSISTLTIQRTEQRDSAMYRCASSLAEPHEQYFGPGTRLTVT.

As regards this clone: The DNA ends 3 residues before the CDR3 does, and the rest of the CDR3 is filled in from the germline J gene. The J gene is TRBJ1-4, the V gene TRBV18; 8 bases line up with TRBD1. Trimming at V came to 4 bases and at J to 0 bases, leaving 7 bases not matched to a gene. This CDR3 is 17 amino acids long. Germline V gives CDR1 KGHSH, CDR2 LQKENI. CDR3 DNA (partial): TGTGCCAGCTCACTACGAAAGACAGGGGCAACTAATGAAAAA. Translation gives CASSLRKTGATNEK. The whole CDR3 reads CASSLRKTGATNEKLFF. The full variable domain, its missing parts supplied by reference TRBV18 and TRBJ1-4, is NAGVMQNPRHLVRRRGQEARLRCSPMKGHSHVYWYRQLPEEGLKFMVYLQKENIIDESGMPKERFSAEFPKEGPSILRIQQVVRGDSAAYFCASSLRKTGATNEKLFFGSGTQLSVL.

A few counts support this clone. The read terminates 3 residues ahead of where the CDR3 ends, so the germline J gene completes it. The rearrangement joins TRBV2 to TRBJ1-1, with D possibly TRBD1 on 6 matching bases. Germline V gene lookup returns CDR1 SNHLY and CDR2 FYNNEI. The CDR3 is 13 amino acids. V shed 7 bases and J shed 4 bases, with 13 bases lying between them. The covered CDR3 bases are TGTGCCAGCACCGCGGACAGCGGCACTGAA. It is translated as CASTADSGTE. The CDR3, in full, reads CASTADSGTEAFF. The full variable domain, completed using reference TRBV2 and TRBJ1-1, is EPEVTQTPSHQVTQMGQEVILRCVPISNHLYFYWYRQILGQKVEFLVSFYNNEISEKSEIFDDQFSVERPDGSNFTLKIRSTKLEDSAMYFCASTADSGTEAFFGQGTRLTVV.

Details on this clone: The DNA ends 3 residues before the CDR3 does, and the rest of the CDR3 is filled in from the germline J gene. V is TRBV5-1 and J is TRBJ2-2, with D possibly being TRBD2 (6 bases). Trimming left V 4 bases short and J 5 bases short, with 9 bases between. The CDR3 has 13 residues. Germline CDR1 is SGHRS and CDR2 is YFSETQ. CDR3 DNA, as far as it was read: TGCGCCAGCAGCGTTAGCGGAACCGGGGAG. It translates to CASSVSGTGE. The complete CDR3 reads CASSVSGTGELFF. The full variable domain, its missing parts supplied by reference TRBV5-1 and TRBJ2-2, is KAGVTQTPRYLIKTRGQQVTLSCSPISGHRSVSWYQQTPGQGLQFLFEYFSETQRNKGNFPGRFSGRQFSNSRSEMNVSTLELGDSALYLCASSVSGTGELFFGEGSRLTVL.

This clone showed up just a few times. The CDR3 is cut off 3 residues early in the read; its end comes from the germline J gene. The chain recombines TRBV11-2 with TRBJ2-1; D is ambiguous. The CDR3 extends over 14 amino acids. V gave up 1 base and J gave up 7 bases, with 11 bases separating them. Germline lookup yields CDR1 SGHAT and CDR2 FQNNGV. The CDR3 here is CASSLVVRVNEQFF. The covered CDR3 bases are TGTGCCAGCAGCTTAGTAGTAAGGGTGAATGAG.

Concerning this clone: Read coverage stops 3 residues before the CDR3 terminus; the germline J gene supplies the remainder. The rearrangement uses TRBV5-1 and TRBJ1-1, with 8 bases fitting TRBD1. V was clipped by 4 bases and J by 3 bases; unmatched bases: 8. The CDR3 has 15 residues. In germline, CDR1 is SGHRS, CDR2 YFSETQ. The CDR3 region is CASSALQGVDTEAFF. The part of the CDR3 DNA that was read is TGCGCCAGCAGCGCGCTACAGGGGGTTGACACTGAA.

This clone was seen a handful of times. The CDR3 end falls 3 residues outside the read, so it is completed with the germline J gene. V usage is TRBV7-9 and J usage is TRBJ1-2; TRBD1 agrees at 7 bases. This CDR3 spans 15 amino acids. The J segment lost 4 bases and the V segment lost 1 base, leaving 6 bases of the junction unmatched. Looked up from germline, CDR1 is SEHNR and CDR2 is FQNEAQ (reference sequence). Incomplete CDR3 DNA: TGTGCCAGCAGCTTAGTGGGGGACAGCTTCTATGGC. Its translation is CASSLVGDSFYG. The whole CDR3 protein reads CASSLVGDSFYGYTF.

Of note for this clone: The read is 3 residues too short to cover the CDR3 end, so that end is filled in from the germline J gene. The chain combines TRBV11-2 with TRBJ2-7, with a possible D match to TRBD1 (5 bases). CDR1 is SGHAT and CDR2 is FQNNGV in the germline V gene. This CDR3 is built from 13 residues. V lost 3 bases and J lost 2, with 8 bases in between. The part of the CDR3 DNA that was read is TGTGCCAGCAGCTTCGGACAAGCCTACGAG. Its translation: CASSFGQAYE. The CDR3 reads in full as CASSFGQAYEQYF.

This clone came up a few times. The read halts 3 residues ahead of the CDR3 end, with the missing end drawn from the germline J gene. J is TRBJ2-1 and V is TRBV6-4; D uncertain. The CDR3 consists of 14 residues. CDR1 and CDR2 from the germline V gene are MRHNA and SNTAGT. Between the trimmed V and J ends, which lost 3 bases and 9 bases, there was a span of 15 bases. CDR3 DNA, as far as it was read: TGTGCCAGCAGTGAATTGGCCGGCTCGGGTGAG. It codes for CASSELAGSGE. The full CDR3 reads CASSELAGSGEQFF.

About this clone: Sequencing ends 3 residues short of the CDR3 end; the germline J gene provides the rest. The rearrangement links TRBV18 to TRBJ1-2; possibly TRBD1 for D (5 bases). V was clipped by 5 bases and J by 5 bases, with 12 bases between them. CDR3 size: 13 residues. The germline gives CDR1 KGHSH, CDR2 LQKENI. CDR3: CASSTDRIYGYTF. Incomplete CDR3 DNA: TGTGCCAGCTCAACTGACAGAATATATGGC.

This clone has just a few counts. Sequencing ends 3 residues short of the CDR3 end; the germline J gene provides the rest. The V gene is TRBV7-2, the J gene TRBJ2-7; weak D call: TRBD2 (5 bases). V was cut by 11 bases and J by 4 bases, with 15 bases left in between. This CDR3 region has 12 residues. CDR1 and CDR2 from the germline V gene are SGHTA and FQGNSA. The sequenced CDR3 bases are TGTGCCTGCGGGTGGGGAACATACGAG. The encoded protein is CACGWGTYE. The CDR3 in full is CACGWGTYEQYF.

In regard to this clone: The CDR3 end is not reached by the read, which stops 3 residues before it; the germline J gene fills it in. The chain couples TRBV7-2 to TRBJ2-7; D may match TRBD1 or TRBD2 (5 bases each). This CDR3 is 13 amino acids long. CDR1 is SGHTA, CDR2 FQGNSA, per germline. Trimming cost V 9 bases and J 3 bases, with 15 bases left between them. CDR3 region: CASAEGRLYEQYF. Incomplete CDR3 DNA: TGTGCCAGTGCCGAGGGGCGACTCTACGAG.

This clone was seen only a few times. The observed sequence ends 3 residues before the CDR3 terminus, with the missing tail filled in from the germline J gene. The V call is TRBV7-2, the J call TRBJ1-1; 10 bases are a match to TRBD1. Germline V CDR1 and CDR2: SGHTA, FQGNSA. The CDR3 spans 14 residues. The J segment lost 6 bases and the V segment lost 5 bases, leaving 6 bases of the junction unmatched. The sequenced CDR3 bases are TGTGCCAGCAGCCGGGACAGGGGTTTAGCTGAA. It is translated as CASSRDRGLAE. The entire CDR3 reads CASSRDRGLAEAFF.

This clone was recorded a few times. CDR3 DNA, as far as it was read: TGTGCCAGCAGCCGTACAGGGGAAGAGACC. Its protein product is CASSRTGEET. The whole CDR3 reads CASSRTGEETQYF. The chain employs TRBV7-9 and TRBJ2-5, with 7 positions matching TRBD1. The read ends 3 residues before the CDR3 terminus; that terminus is restored from the germline J gene. This CDR3 has 13 amino acids. V shed 5 bases and J 3 bases; nucleotides not matched to a gene: 3. Per germline, CDR1 SEHNR and CDR2 FQNEAQ (reference sequence). The complete variable domain, with remaining parts taken from reference TRBV7-9 and TRBJ2-5, reads DTGVSQNPRHKITKRGQNVTFRCDPISEHNRLYWYRQTLGQGPEFLTYFQNEAQLEKSRLLSDRFSAERPKGSFSTLEIQRTEQGDSAMYLCASSRTGEETQYFGPGTRLLVL.

This clone was picked up a small number of times. The read finishes 3 residues shy of the CDR3 end, and the germline J gene is used to complete it. The gene calls are TRBV20-1 and TRBJ2-7, with TRBD2 identical over 8 bases. V was pared by 3 bases and J by 2 bases, with 6 bases of the junction left unmatched. The CDR3 covers 14 residues. Germline CDR1 reads DFQATT; CDR2 reads SNEGSKA (reference sequence). The chain's CDR3 is CSASPGLETYEQYF. Incomplete CDR3 DNA: TGCAGTGCTAGTCCGGGACTAGAAACCTACGAG.

Comment on this clone: Read sequence stops 3 residues before the CDR3 end, and the germline J gene provides the missing end. The rearrangement links TRBV23-1 to TRBJ2-3; no definite D call. TRBV23-1 belongs to the ORF category, with a function that is uncertain. This CDR3 contains 16 residues. With 2 bases removed from V and 1 base from J, the gap between germline ends came to 13 bases. The DNA read from the CDR3 is TGCGCCAGCAGTCAACCCCATCTAGGAGGCACAGATACG. It is translated as CASSQPHLGGTDT. In full, the CDR3 reads CASSQPHLGGTDTQYF.

There are a few counts of this clone. The part of the CDR3 DNA that was read is TGTGCCAGCAGCTTAGAAAAAGGGACAGGGTACACTGAA. Translation gives CASSLEKGTGYTE. The CDR3 as a whole reads CASSLEKGTGYTEAFF. The chain employs TRBV7-6 and TRBJ1-1, with 9 bases that match TRBD1. The CDR3 extends 3 residues past the end of the read, so its final part is completed from the germline J gene. V was clipped by 1 base and J by 3 bases; unmatched bases: 6. This CDR3 comprises 16 residues. Germline V gives CDR1 SGHVS, CDR2 FNYEAQ.

Remarks on this clone: The read gets to within 3 residues of the CDR3 end, and the germline J gene fills in the rest. The chain carries TRBV6-2 or TRBV6-3 and TRBJ1-1; no definite D call. The CDR3 loop spans 15 amino acids. V was clipped by 6 bases and J by 3 bases, with 17 bases between them. Germline loops: CDR1 MNHEY, CDR2 SVGEGT. CDR3 sequence: CASSYGLSRYTEAFF. Incomplete CDR3 DNA: TGTGCCAGCAGCTATGGACTGTCCCGGTACACTGAA.